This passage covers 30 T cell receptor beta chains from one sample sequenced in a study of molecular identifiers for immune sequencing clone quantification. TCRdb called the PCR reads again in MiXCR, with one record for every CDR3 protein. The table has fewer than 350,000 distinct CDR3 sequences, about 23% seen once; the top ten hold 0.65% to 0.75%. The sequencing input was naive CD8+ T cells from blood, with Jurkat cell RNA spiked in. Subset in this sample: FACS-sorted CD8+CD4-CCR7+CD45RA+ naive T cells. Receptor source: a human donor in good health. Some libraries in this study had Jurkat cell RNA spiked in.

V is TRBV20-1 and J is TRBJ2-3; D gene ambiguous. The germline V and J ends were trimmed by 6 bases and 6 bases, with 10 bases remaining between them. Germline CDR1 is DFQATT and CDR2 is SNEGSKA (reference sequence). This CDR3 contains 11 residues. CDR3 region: CSARLIDTQYF. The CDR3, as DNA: TGCAGTGCACGACTGATTGATACGCAGTATTTT.

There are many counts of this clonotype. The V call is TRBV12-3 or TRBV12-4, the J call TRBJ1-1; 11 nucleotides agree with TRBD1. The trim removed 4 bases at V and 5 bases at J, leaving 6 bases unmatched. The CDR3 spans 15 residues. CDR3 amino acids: CASSSGQGVQTEAFF. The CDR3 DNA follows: TGTGCCAGCAGTTCGGGACAGGGGGTTCAGACTGAAGCTTTCTTT.

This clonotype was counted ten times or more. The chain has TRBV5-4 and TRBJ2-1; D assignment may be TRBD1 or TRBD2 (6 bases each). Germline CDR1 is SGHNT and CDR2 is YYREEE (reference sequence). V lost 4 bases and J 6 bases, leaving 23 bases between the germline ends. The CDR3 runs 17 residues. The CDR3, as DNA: TGTGCCAGCAGCCTAGTGGGGGGCGGGGTTTCATCCAATGAGCAGTTCTTC. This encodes CASSLVGGGVSSNEQFF.

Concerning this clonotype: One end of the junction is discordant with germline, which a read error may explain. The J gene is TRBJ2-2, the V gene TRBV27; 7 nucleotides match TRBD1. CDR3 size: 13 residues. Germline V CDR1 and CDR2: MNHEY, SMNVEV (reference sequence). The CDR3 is CDSSDRVPGELFF. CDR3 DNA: TGTGACAGCTCCGACAGGGTTCCCGGGGAGCTGTTTTTT.

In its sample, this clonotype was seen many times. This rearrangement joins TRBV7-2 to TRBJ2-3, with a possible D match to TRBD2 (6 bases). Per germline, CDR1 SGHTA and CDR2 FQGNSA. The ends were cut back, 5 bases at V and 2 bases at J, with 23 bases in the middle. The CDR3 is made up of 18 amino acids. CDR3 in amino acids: CASSHTALIAEITDTQYF. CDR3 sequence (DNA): TGTGCCAGCAGCCACACGGCATTAATAGCGGAGATCACAGATACGCAGTATTTT.

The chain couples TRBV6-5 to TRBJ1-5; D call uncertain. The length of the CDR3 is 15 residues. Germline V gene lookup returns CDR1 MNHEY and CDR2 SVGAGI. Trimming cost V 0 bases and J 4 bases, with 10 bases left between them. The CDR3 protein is CASSYSRHFNQPQHF. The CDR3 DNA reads TGTGCCAGCAGTTACTCGAGGCATTTTAATCAGCCCCAGCATTTT.

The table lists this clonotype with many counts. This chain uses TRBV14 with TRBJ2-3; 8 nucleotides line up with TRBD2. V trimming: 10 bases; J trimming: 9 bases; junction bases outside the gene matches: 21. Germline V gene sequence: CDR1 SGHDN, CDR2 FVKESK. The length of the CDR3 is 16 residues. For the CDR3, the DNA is TGTGCCACTTCCTTTGGGGCTAGCGGGCCCTCTGTCACGCAGTATTTT. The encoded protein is CATSFGASGPSVTQYF.

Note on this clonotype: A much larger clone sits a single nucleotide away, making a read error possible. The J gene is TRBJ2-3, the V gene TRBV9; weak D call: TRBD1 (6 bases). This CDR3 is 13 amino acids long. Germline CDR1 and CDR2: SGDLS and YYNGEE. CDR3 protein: CASGVTGTDTQYF. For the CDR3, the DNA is TGTGCCAGCGGCGTAACAGGGACAGATACGCAGTATTTT.

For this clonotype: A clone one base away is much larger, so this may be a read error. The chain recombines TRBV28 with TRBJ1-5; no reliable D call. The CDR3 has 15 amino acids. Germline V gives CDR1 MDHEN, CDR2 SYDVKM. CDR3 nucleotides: TGTGCCATCAGTTTATCGGGTTATAGCAATCAGCCCCAGCATTTT. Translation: CAISLSGYSNQPQHF.

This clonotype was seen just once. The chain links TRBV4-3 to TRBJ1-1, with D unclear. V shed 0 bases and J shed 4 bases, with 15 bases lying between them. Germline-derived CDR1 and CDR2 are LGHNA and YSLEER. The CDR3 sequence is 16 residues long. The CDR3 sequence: CASSQDVSRRATEAFF. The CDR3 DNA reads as TGCGCCAGCAGCCAAGATGTAAGCCGCCGGGCCACTGAAGCTTTCTTT.

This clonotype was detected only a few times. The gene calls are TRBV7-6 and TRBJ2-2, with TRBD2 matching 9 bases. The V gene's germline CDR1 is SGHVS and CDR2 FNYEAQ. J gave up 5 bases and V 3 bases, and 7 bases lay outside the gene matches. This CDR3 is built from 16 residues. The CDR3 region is CASSFLASGETGELFF. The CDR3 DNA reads TGTGCCAGCAGCTTTCTCGCTAGCGGGGAAACCGGGGAGCTGTTTTTT.

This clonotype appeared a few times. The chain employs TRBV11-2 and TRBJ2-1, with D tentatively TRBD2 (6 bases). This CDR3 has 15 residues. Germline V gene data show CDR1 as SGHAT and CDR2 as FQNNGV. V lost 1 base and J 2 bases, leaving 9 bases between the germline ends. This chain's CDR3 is CASSLVGGTYNEQFF. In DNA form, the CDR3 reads TGTGCCAGCAGCTTAGTGGGCGGGACCTACAATGAGCAGTTCTTC.

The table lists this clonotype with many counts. The CDR3: CASSYLAGPPADTQYF. CDR3 in DNA: TGTGCCAGCAGCTACCTAGCGGGCCCGCCGGCAGATACGCAGTATTTT. This chain joins TRBV7-2 and TRBJ2-3; 8 nucleotides match TRBD2. Germline trimming cut 4 bases from V and 4 bases from J; bases unmatched to any gene: 10. In germline, CDR1 is SGHTA, CDR2 FQGNSA. The length of the CDR3 is 16 residues.

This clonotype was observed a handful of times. The CDR3 DNA reads as TGTGCCAGCAGTTACGACTCCATAGACTACAATGAGCAGTTCTTC. Protein: CASSYDSIDYNEQFF. This rearrangement joins TRBV6-5 to TRBJ2-1; D not resolved. V gave up 2 bases and J gave up 3 bases, with 11 bases separating them. The CDR3 consists of 15 residues. The germline CDR1 and CDR2 sequences are MNHEY and SVGAGI.

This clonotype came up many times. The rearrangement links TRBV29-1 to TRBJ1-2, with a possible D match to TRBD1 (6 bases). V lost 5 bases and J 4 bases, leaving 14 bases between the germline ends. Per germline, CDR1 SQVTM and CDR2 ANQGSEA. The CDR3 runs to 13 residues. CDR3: CSVLTGTSYGYTF. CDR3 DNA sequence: TGCAGCGTTTTGACAGGAACCTCCTATGGCTACACCTTC.

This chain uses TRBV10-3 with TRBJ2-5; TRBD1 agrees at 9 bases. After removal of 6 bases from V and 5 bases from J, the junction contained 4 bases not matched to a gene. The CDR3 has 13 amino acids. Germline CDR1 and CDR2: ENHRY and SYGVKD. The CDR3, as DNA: TGTGCCATCAGCCGGGACAGGGAGGAGACCCAGTACTTC. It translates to CAISRDREETQYF.

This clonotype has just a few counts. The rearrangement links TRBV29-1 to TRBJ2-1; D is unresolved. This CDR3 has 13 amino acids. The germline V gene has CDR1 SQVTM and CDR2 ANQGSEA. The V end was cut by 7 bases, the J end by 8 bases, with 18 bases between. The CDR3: CSADGIRYDEQFF. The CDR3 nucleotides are TGCAGCGCTGACGGAATCAGGTACGATGAGCAGTTCTTC.

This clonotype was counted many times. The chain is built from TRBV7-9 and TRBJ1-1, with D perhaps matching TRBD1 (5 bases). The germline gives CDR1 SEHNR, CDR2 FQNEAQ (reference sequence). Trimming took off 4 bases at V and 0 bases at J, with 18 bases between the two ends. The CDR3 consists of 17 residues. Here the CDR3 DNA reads TGTGCCAGCAGCTCGCCCCAGAACAGGTTCATGAACACTGAAGCTTTCTTT. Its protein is CASSSPQNRFMNTEAFF.

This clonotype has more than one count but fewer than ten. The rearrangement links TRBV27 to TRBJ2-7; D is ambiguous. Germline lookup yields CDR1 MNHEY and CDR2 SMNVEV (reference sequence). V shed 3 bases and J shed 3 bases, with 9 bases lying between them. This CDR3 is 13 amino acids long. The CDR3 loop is CASSLGSYYEQYF. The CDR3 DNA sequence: TGTGCCAGCAGTTTGGGCAGTTACTACGAGCAGTACTTC.

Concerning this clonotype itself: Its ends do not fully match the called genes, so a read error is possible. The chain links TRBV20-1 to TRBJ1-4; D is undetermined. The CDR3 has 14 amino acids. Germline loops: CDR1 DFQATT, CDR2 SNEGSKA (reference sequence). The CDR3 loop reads CSATVLGYGEKPFF. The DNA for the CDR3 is TGCAGTGCCACCGTTTTAGGCTACGGTGAAAAACCGTTTTTT.

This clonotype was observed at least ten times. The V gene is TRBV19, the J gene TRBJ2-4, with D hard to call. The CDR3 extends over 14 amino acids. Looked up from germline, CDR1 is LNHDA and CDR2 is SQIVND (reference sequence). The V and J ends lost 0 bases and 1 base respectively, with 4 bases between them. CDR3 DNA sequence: TGTGCCAGTAGTATAGAGGGGGCCAAAAACATTCAGTACTTC. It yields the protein CASSIEGAKNIQYF.

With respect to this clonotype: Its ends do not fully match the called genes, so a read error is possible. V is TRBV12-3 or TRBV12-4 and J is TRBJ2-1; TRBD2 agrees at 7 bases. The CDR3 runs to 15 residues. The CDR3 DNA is TGTGCCAGCAGTTTTGCGGGAGCGTCCTACAATGCGCAGTTCTTC. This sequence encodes CASSFAGASYNAQFF.

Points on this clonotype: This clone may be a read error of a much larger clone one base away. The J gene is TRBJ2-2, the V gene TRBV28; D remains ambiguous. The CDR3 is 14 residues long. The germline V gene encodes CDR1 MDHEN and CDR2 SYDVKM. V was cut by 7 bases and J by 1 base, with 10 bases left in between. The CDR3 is CASNLERNTGELFF. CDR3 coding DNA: TGTGCCAGCAACTTGGAGAGGAACACCGGGGAGCTGTTTTTT.

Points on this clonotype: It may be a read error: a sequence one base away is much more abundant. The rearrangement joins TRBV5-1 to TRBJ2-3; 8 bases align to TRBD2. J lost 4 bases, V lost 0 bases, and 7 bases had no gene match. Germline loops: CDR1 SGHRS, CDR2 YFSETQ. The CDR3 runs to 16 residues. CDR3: CASSLAPSGGSDTQYF. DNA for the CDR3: TGCGCCAGCAGCTTGGCCCCAAGCGGGGGATCAGATACGCAGTATTTT.

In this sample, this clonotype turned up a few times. The CDR3 sequence is CASRGSGNIQYF. In nucleotides, the CDR3 is TGTGCCAGCAGAGGGAGTGGAAACATTCAGTACTTC. The chain employs TRBV7-9 and TRBJ2-4, with D perhaps matching TRBD2 (5 bases). Germline CDR1 is SEHNR and CDR2 is FQNEAQ (reference sequence). Trimming left V 6 bases short and J 6 bases short, with 9 bases between. The CDR3 covers 12 residues.

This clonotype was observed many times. CDR3 residues: CASSFLSADTQYF. The CDR3, as DNA: TGTGCCAGCAGTTTTCTTTCGGCAGATACGCAGTATTTT. The J gene is TRBJ2-3, the V gene TRBV12-3 or TRBV12-4, with unresolved D. The CDR3 extends over 13 amino acids. The germline V and J ends were trimmed by 3 bases and 4 bases, with 8 bases remaining between them.

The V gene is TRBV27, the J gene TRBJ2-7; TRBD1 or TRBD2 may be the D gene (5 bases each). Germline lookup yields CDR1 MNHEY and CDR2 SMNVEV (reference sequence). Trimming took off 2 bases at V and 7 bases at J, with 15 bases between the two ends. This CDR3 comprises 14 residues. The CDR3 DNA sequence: TGTGCCAGCAGTTTAGGGGTGGCATGGGGGGAGCAGTACTTC. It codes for CASSLGVAWGEQYF.

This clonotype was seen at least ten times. The CDR3 loop reads CSVADAYEAFF. As DNA, the CDR3 is TGCAGCGTTGCCGACGCATATGAAGCTTTCTTT. The J gene is TRBJ1-1, the V gene TRBV29-1; D is uncertain. In germline, CDR1 is SQVTM, CDR2 ANQGSEA. This CDR3 spans 11 amino acids. V lost 4 bases, J lost 7 bases, and 10 bases lay in between.

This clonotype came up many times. The CDR3 DNA sequence: TGTGCCAGCAGCGAGGGGGCTGTAGATACGCAGTATTTT. Translated, it gives CASSEGAVDTQYF. This chain connects TRBV7-9 to TRBJ2-3; 7 bases fit TRBD1. The CDR3 sequence is 13 residues long. The trim removed 5 bases at V and 5 bases at J, leaving 4 bases unmatched. CDR1 is SEHNR, CDR2 FQNEAQ, per germline (reference sequence).

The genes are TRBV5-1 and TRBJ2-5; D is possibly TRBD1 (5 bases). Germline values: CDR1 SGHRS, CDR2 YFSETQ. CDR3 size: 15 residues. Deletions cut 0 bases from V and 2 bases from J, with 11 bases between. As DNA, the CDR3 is TGCGCCAGCAGCTTGGACAGGCAACTACAAGAGACCCAGTACTTC. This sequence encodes CASSLDRQLQETQYF.